Shown below are 20 T cell receptor beta chains from a single sample sequenced in a study of blood T cell repertoires in COVID-19. Method: immunoSEQ multiplex PCR; TCRdb's copy keeps in-frame clones and lacks some. The table records about 170,000 clones, approximately 87% of them present only once. The specimen was PBMCs or T cells enriched from blood (not recorded which). The receptors originated from a woman aged 45-65 years who had recovered from COVID-19.

The genes are TRBV7-9 and TRBJ2-5, with TRBD1 identical over 11 bases. The junction had 7 bases not matched to a gene; V was cut back by 5 bases and J by 5 bases. Germline loops: CDR1 SEHNR, CDR2 FQNEAQ (reference sequence). The CDR3 is made up of 15 amino acids. The CDR3 DNA reads as TGTGCCAGCAGCGGTAGGGACAGGGGGTGGGAGACCCAGTACTTC. It specifies CASSGRDRGWETQYF.

The chain has TRBV5-1 and TRBJ1-1; D gene uncertain. Germline V gene data show CDR1 as SGHRS and CDR2 as YFSETQ. CDR3 length equals 14 residues. Trimming left V 0 bases short and J 1 base short, with 7 bases between. CDR3 DNA: TGCGCCAGCAGCTTGGGCATAGCGAACACTGAAGCTTTCTTT. As protein: CASSLGIANTEAFF.

This chain uses TRBV18 with TRBJ2-7; 8 bases match TRBD1. This CDR3 contains 13 residues. Germline lookup yields CDR1 KGHSH and CDR2 LQKENI. The J segment lost 4 bases and the V segment lost 3 bases, leaving 2 bases of the junction unmatched. The DNA of the CDR3 is TGTGCCAGCTCACCTAACAGGGGGTACGAGCAGTACGTC. Amino acids: CASSPNRGYEQYV.

The V call is TRBV7-2, the J call TRBJ1-6; 7 bases agree with TRBD1. Trimming took 1 base from V and 7 from J; bases not matched to a gene: 4. Germline V gene sequence: CDR1 SGHTA, CDR2 FQGNSA. The CDR3 totals 15 residues. CDR3 residues: CASSLGQGRNSPLHF. The CDR3 DNA reads as TGTGCCAGCAGCTTAGGACAGGGTAGAAATTCACCCCTCCACTTT. Supplemented by reference TRBV7-2 and TRBJ1-6, the full variable domain reads GAGVSQSPSNKVTEKGKDVELRCDPISGHTALYWYRQSLGQGLEFLIYFQGNSAPDKSGLPSDRFSAERTGGSVSTLTIQRTQQEDSAVYLCASSLGQGRNSPLHFGNGTRLTVT.

The gene calls are TRBV7-8 and TRBJ1-4, with D possibly being TRBD1 (6 bases). Germline V gene data show CDR1 as SGHVS and CDR2 as FQNEAQ. CDR3 length equals 16 residues. The V end lost 2 bases, the J end lost 0 bases, and 10 bases lay between the germline ends. CDR3 bases: TGTGCCAGCAGCTTAAGACAGGCCGCAACTAATGAAAAACTGTTTTTT. It translates to CASSLRQAATNEKLFF.

This clone occurred once. The rearrangement uses TRBV7-2 and TRBJ1-1, with TRBD1 matching over 7 bases. V shed 5 bases and J 0 bases; nucleotides not matched to a gene: 15. Germline-derived CDR1 and CDR2 are SGHTA and FQGNSA. The CDR3 has 18 residues. The DNA for the CDR3 is TGTGCCAGCAGCCCCCCCTACGCTGCAGGGGGATTGAACACTGAAGCTTTCTTT. Translation: CASSPPYAAGGLNTEAFF.

The chain couples TRBV29-1 to TRBJ1-4, with 8 bases fitting TRBD1. The CDR3 is 13 amino acids. The junction had 2 bases not matched to a gene; V was cut back by 4 bases and J by 4 bases. Germline CDR1 and CDR2: SQVTM and ANQGSEA. This CDR3 reads CSVAGGNNEKLFF. CDR3 coding DNA: TGCAGCGTTGCAGGGGGCAATAATGAAAAACTGTTTTTT. Full variable domain (remainder filled in from reference TRBV29-1 and TRBJ1-4): SAVISQKPSRDICQRGTSLTIQCQVDSQVTMMFWYRQQPGQSLTLIATANQGSEATYESGFVIDKFPISRPNLTFSTLTVSNMSPEDSSIYLCSVAGGNNEKLFFGSGTQLSVL.

This rearrangement joins TRBV27 to TRBJ1-3; TRBD1 is a possible D gene (6 bases). Germline CDR1 and CDR2: MNHEY and SMNVEV (reference sequence). CDR3 length equals 15 residues. Trimming stripped 4 bases from V and 2 bases from J, with 12 bases between. The CDR3 bases are TGTGCCAGCAGTTCATCTCAGGGGACTGGAAACACCATATATTTT. Translation: CASSSSQGTGNTIYF.

V is TRBV12-3 or TRBV12-4 and J is TRBJ2-3, with D perhaps matching TRBD2 (6 bases). This CDR3 has 13 residues. Trimming took off 8 bases at V and 2 bases at J, with 11 bases between the two ends. The chain's CDR3 is CASGTSNTDTQYF. CDR3 bases: TGTGCCAGCGGGACTTCTAACACAGATACGCAGTATTTT.

Details on this clone: Other DNA sequences in the sample encode the same CDR3. For the CDR3, the DNA is TGTGCCAGCAGCCACCGTGCTAACTATGGCTACACCTTC. Residues: CASSHRANYGYTF. The V gene is TRBV3-1 (or the pseudogene TRBV3-2), the J gene TRBJ1-2, with D hard to call. Germline V CDR1 and CDR2: LGHDT, YNNKEL (reference sequence). The CDR3 totals 13 residues. With 3 bases removed from V and 0 bases from J, the gap between germline ends came to 5 bases.

This chain joins TRBV28 and TRBJ1-3; 7 bases align to TRBD1. Trimming took 1 base from V and 8 from J; bases not matched to a gene: 5. The V gene's germline CDR1 is MDHEN and CDR2 SYDVKM. The CDR3 loop spans 14 amino acids. CDR3 DNA sequence: TGTGCCAGCAGTTTATACAGGGGAGAGGACACCATATATTTT. Translation gives CASSLYRGEDTIYF.

The V and J genes are TRBV11-1 and TRBJ1-6; 7 bases match TRBD1. Germline lookup yields CDR1 SGHAT and CDR2 FQDESV (reference sequence). The CDR3 is made up of 15 amino acids. The trim removed 3 bases at V and 7 bases at J, leaving 6 bases unmatched. In DNA, the CDR3 is TGTGCCAGCAGCTTCAACAGGGGAAAGAATTCACCCCTCCACTTT. It yields the protein CASSFNRGKNSPLHF.

The gene calls are TRBV3-1 (or the pseudogene TRBV3-2) and TRBJ1-4; D is possibly TRBD1 (5 bases). CDR3 length equals 15 residues. CDR1 is LGHDT, CDR2 YNNKEL, per germline (reference sequence). Trimming cost V 0 bases and J 6 bases, with 11 bases left between them. The CDR3 sequence is CASSQDDRFDEKLFF. The CDR3 DNA is TGTGCCAGCAGCCAAGATGACAGATTTGATGAAAAACTGTTTTTT.

This sequence joins TRBV19 and TRBJ1-5; D is possibly TRBD1 (5 bases). Looked up from germline, CDR1 is LNHDA and CDR2 is SQIVND (reference sequence). With 6 bases removed from V and 5 bases from J, the gap between germline ends came to 14 bases. This CDR3 is 14 amino acids long. The CDR3 DNA follows: TGTGCCAGTAGCCCGACCCCGGGGGATCAGCCCCAGCATTTT. Encoded protein: CASSPTPGDQPQHF.

This clone occurred once. This rearrangement joins TRBV10-2 to TRBJ1-5, with TRBD1 as a possible D gene (5 bases). The CDR3 runs 13 residues. CDR1 WSHSY and CDR2 SAAADI come from the germline V gene. Between the trimmed V and J ends, which lost 6 bases and 4 bases, there was a span of 10 bases. CDR3 bases: TGCGCCAGCAGAGAATCAGGGAATCAGCCCCAGCATTTT. Amino acid sequence: CASRESGNQPQHF.

The chain recombines TRBV9 with TRBJ1-2; TRBD1 agrees at 8 bases. The CDR3 loop spans 16 amino acids. The V and J ends lost 3 bases and 6 bases, in that order; junction bases with no gene match: 13. Germline-derived CDR1 and CDR2 are SGDLS and YYNGEE. The CDR3 DNA is TGTGCCAGCAGCGCAGGGACAGGACCGCTCGGGGATGGCTACACCTTC. It yields the protein CASSAGTGPLGDGYTF.

The J gene is TRBJ1-3, the V gene TRBV29-1; D unclear. V was pared by 5 bases and J by 4 bases, with 15 bases between. The germline CDR1 and CDR2 sequences are SQVTM and ANQGSEA. CDR3 length: 14 residues. The CDR3 loop reads CSVSPARAGNTIYF. DNA of the CDR3: TGCAGCGTTAGTCCCGCAAGAGCGGGAAACACCATATATTTT. Supplemented by reference TRBV29-1 and TRBJ1-3, the full variable domain reads SAVISQKPSRDICQRGTSLTIQCQVDSQVTMMFWYRQQPGQSLTLIATANQGSEATYESGFVIDKFPISRPNLTFSTLTVSNMSPEDSSIYLCSVSPARAGNTIYFGEGSWLTVV.

J is TRBJ1-2 and V is TRBV19; the D gene is possibly TRBD1 (6 bases). The germline CDR1 and CDR2 sequences are LNHDA and SQIVND (reference sequence). V lost 6 bases and J lost 3, with 8 bases in between. The CDR3 length is 12 residues. CDR3 in DNA: TGTGCCAGTAGCCAGGGGTACTATGGCTACACCTTC. Its protein is CASSQGYYGYTF. Full variable domain (remainder filled in from reference TRBV19 and TRBJ1-2): DGGITQSPKYLFRKEGQNVTLSCEQNLNHDAMYWYRQDPGQGLRLIYYSQIVNDFQKGDIAEGYSVSREKKESFPLTVTSAQKNPTAFYLCASSQGYYGYTFGSGTRLTVV.

The CDR3 nucleotides read TGCAGTGCTAGTTCCCGGCCGACAGACACCGGGGAGCTGTTTTTT. Translation: CSASSRPTDTGELFF. This rearrangement joins TRBV20-1 to TRBJ2-2; D possibly corresponds to TRBD1 (5 bases). V dropped 3 bases and J dropped 3 bases, with 14 bases sitting between them. The length of the CDR3 is 15 residues. Germline V gives CDR1 DFQATT, CDR2 SNEGSKA (reference sequence).

The chain uses TRBV11-2 and TRBJ2-1, with 9 positions matching TRBD2. V gave up 8 bases and J gave up 3 bases; unmatched junction bases: 5. CDR1 SGHAT and CDR2 FQNNGV come from the germline V gene. The CDR3 contains 14 residues. The CDR3 loop reads CASRRRGGYNEQFF. The CDR3 nucleotides are TGTGCCAGCCGGAGGCGGGGGGGCTACAATGAGCAGTTCTTC. The variable domain in full, with the rest retrieved from reference TRBV11-2 and TRBJ2-1, is EAGVAQSPRYKIIEKRQSVAFWCNPISGHATLYWYQQILGQGPKLLIQFQNNGVVDDSQLPKDRFSAERLKGVDSTLKIQPAKLEDSAVYLCASRRRGGYNEQFFGPGTRLTVL.